Sequencing of this TCR beta chain was carried out in a study of cytomegalovirus exposure and HLA in healthy donors. Trimming pared 3 bases from V and 3 bases from J, leaving 12 bases between. The CDR3 contains 15 residues. Germline-derived CDR1 and CDR2 are MDHEN and SYDVKM. The PCR contained 60 Vbeta and 13 Jbeta primers. Data came from immunoSEQ multiplex PCR; TCRdb stores just in-frame clones and leaves some out. This table holds about 150,000 clones, over 60% found once. This clone was detected a few times. The sample taken for sequencing was PBMCs. The clonotype comes from a male donor in good health and CMV-seronegative. V and J are TRBV28 and TRBJ1-5; D is perhaps TRBD1 (5 bases). CDR3 amino acids: CASSFPGQHNQPQHF. For the CDR3, the DNA is TGTGCCAGCAGTTTCCCAGGACAACACAATCAGCCCCAGCATTTT.